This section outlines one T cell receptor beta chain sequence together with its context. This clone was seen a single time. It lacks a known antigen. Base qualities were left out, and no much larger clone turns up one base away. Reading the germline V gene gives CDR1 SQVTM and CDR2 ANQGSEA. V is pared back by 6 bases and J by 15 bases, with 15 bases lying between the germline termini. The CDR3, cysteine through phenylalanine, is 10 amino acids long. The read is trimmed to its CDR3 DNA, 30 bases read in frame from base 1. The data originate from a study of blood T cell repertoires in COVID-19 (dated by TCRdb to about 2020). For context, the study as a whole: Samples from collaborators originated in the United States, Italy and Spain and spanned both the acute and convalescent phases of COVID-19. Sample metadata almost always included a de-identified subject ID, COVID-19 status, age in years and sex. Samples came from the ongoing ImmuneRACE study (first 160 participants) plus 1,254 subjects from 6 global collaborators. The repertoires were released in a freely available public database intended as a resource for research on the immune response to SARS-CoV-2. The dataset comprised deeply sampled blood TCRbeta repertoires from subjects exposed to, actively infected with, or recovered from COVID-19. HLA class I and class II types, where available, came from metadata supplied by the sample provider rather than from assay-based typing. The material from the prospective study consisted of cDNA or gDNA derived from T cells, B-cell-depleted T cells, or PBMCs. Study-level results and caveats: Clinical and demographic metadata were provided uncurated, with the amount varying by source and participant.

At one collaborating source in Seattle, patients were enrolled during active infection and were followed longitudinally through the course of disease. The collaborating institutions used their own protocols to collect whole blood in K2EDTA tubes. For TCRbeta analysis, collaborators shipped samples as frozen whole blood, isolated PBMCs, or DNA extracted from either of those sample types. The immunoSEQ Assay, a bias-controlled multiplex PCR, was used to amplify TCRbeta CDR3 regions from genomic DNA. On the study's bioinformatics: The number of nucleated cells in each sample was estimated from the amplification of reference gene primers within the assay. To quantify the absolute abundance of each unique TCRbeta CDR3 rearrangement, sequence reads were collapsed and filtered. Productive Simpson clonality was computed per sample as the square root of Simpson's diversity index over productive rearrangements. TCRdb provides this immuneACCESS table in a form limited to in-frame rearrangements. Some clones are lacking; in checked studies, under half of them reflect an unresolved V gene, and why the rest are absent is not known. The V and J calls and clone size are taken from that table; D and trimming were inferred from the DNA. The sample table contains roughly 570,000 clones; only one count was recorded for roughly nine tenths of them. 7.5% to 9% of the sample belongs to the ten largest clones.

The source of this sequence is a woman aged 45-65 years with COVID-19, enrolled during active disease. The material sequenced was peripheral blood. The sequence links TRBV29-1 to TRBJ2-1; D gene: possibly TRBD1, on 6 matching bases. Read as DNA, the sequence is TGCAGCGTGCGGACAGAAAGTCTGTTCTTC. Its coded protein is CSVRTESLFF.